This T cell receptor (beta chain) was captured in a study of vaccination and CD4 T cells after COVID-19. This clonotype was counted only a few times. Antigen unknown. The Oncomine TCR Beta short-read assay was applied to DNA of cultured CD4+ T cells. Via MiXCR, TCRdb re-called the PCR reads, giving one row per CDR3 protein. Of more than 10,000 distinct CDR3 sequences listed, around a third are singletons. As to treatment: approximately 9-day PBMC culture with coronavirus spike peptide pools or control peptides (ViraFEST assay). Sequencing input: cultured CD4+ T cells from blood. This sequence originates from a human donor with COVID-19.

The DNA for the CDR3 is TGTGCCAGCAGCTCCGGACAGGGTAGCACAGATACGCAGTATTTT. Encoded protein: CASSSGQGSTDTQYF. The chain carries TRBV7-3 and TRBJ2-3; 8 nucleotides agree with TRBD1. Trimming cost V 4 bases and J 0 bases; bases outside gene matches: 3. The germline V gene encodes CDR1 SGHTA and CDR2 FQGTGA. This CDR3 spans 15 amino acids.